What follows are 31 T cell receptor beta chains derived from one specimen sequenced in a study of blood T cell repertoires in COVID-19. Only in-frame clones appear in the TCRdb table, and some are missing; sequencing was by immunoSEQ multiplex PCR. Here the sample spans under 50,000 clones, 84% being singletons. The source material was peripheral blood. These receptors originate from a man aged 45-65 years with active COVID-19.

This chain connects TRBV6-5 to TRBJ2-7; 8 bases fit TRBD1. CDR1 MNHEY and CDR2 SVGAGI come from the germline V gene. Unmatched junction bases numbered 12, after V lost 9 bases and J lost 2 bases. The CDR3 loop spans 15 amino acids. As DNA, the CDR3 is TGTGCCAGTCATCCCGGGACAGGCGATCCCTACGAGCAGTACTTC. This encodes CASHPGTGDPYEQYF.

This clone was observed a few times. The identical CDR3 is also encoded by other nucleotide sequences in the sample. J is TRBJ2-1 and V is TRBV6-2 or TRBV6-3; D is undetermined. This CDR3 region has 14 residues. CDR1 and CDR2 from the germline V gene are MNHEY and SVGEGT. V was clipped by 2 bases and J by 0 bases, with 5 bases between them. The CDR3 loop reads CASSYGSSYNEQFF. For the CDR3, the DNA is TGTGCCAGCAGTTACGGTAGCTCCTACAATGAGCAGTTCTTC.

The genes are TRBV5-1 and TRBJ2-4; D ambiguous. Between the trimmed V and J ends, which lost 3 bases and 0 bases, there was a span of 10 bases. Germline CDR1 is SGHRS and CDR2 is YFSETQ. The CDR3 totals 15 residues. CDR3 sequence reads: CASSSPPLAKNIQYF. The CDR3, as DNA: TGCGCCAGCAGCTCCCCCCCTCTAGCCAAAAACATTCAGTACTTC. Filled out from reference TRBV5-1 and TRBJ2-4, the complete variable domain reads KAGVTQTPRYLIKTRGQQVTLSCSPISGHRSVSWYQQTPGQGLQFLFEYFSETQRNKGNFPGRFSGRQFSNSRSEMNVSTLELGDSALYLCASSSPPLAKNIQYFGAGTRLSVL.

V and J are TRBV15 and TRBJ2-7; the D gene is possibly TRBD1 (5 bases). CDR1 and CDR2 from the germline V gene are LNHNV and YYDKDF (reference sequence). V was clipped by 5 bases and J by 0 bases, with 11 bases between them. The CDR3 is made up of 14 amino acids. CDR3 in DNA: TGTGCCACCAGCGGGGCAGCTACCTCCTACGAGCAGTACTTC. The encoded protein is CATSGAATSYEQYF.

This chain links TRBV18 with TRBJ1-3; TRBD1 aligns across 8 bases. Trimming took 2 bases from V and 0 from J; bases not matched to a gene: 6. There are 17 residues in the CDR3. Looked up from germline, CDR1 is KGHSH and CDR2 is LQKENI. In DNA, the CDR3 is TGTGCCAGCTCACCAATTTTGGGACAGGCCTCTGGAAACACCATATATTTT. It translates to CASSPILGQASGNTIYF.

CDR3 residues: CASRLTGNTEAFF. The CDR3 DNA follows: TGTGCCAGCAGGTTGACAGGGAACACTGAAGCTTTCTTT. The rearrangement links TRBV27 to TRBJ1-1, with D possibly being TRBD1 (6 bases). The CDR3 contains 13 residues. V was cut by 6 bases and J by 1 base, with 9 bases left in between. Germline CDR1 is MNHEY and CDR2 is SMNVEV (reference sequence).

V is TRBV27 and J is TRBJ1-1; D possibly corresponds to TRBD1 (5 bases). The V end was cut by 6 bases, the J end by 1 base, with 18 bases between. CDR1 is MNHEY and CDR2 is SMNVEV in the germline V gene (reference sequence). The CDR3 is made up of 16 amino acids. CDR3 loop: CASSHPGEQGNTEAFF. The CDR3 nucleotides are TGTGCCAGCAGCCACCCGGGGGAGCAGGGGAACACTGAAGCTTTCTTT.

The rearrangement uses TRBV19 and TRBJ2-1, with TRBD2 identical over 10 bases. The ends lost 5 bases at V and 7 bases at J; junction bases unmatched: 8. Per the germline V gene, CDR1 is LNHDA and CDR2 is SQIVND (reference sequence). The CDR3 loop spans 15 amino acids. CDR3 region: CASSAILAGYNEQFF. CDR3 sequence (DNA): TGTGCCAGTAGTGCGATACTAGCGGGGTATAATGAGCAGTTCTTC. The full variable domain, in which reference TRBV19 and TRBJ2-1 provide the parts outside the CDR3, is DGGITQSPKYLFRKEGQNVTLSCEQNLNHDAMYWYRQDPGQGLRLIYYSQIVNDFQKGDIAEGYSVSREKKESFPLTVTSAQKNPTAFYLCASSAILAGYNEQFFGPGTRLTVL.

V usage is TRBV25-1 and J usage is TRBJ1-2, with D tentatively TRBD1 (6 bases). The germline V gene has CDR1 MGHDK and CDR2 SYGVNS. The CDR3 runs to 13 residues. Trimming removed 5 bases from V and 6 bases from J, with 13 bases in between. DNA of the CDR3: TGTGCCAGCAGTCTCCGGGACAAACATGGCTACACCTTC. Translated, it gives CASSLRDKHGYTF.

J is TRBJ2-7 and V is TRBV18; D unclear. Germline CDR1 is KGHSH and CDR2 is LQKENI. CDR3 size: 13 residues. Deletions cut 3 bases from V and 3 bases from J, with 9 bases between. The CDR3 spells CASSPSVLYEQYF. CDR3 bases: TGTGCCAGCTCACCGTCGGTTCTCTACGAGCAGTACTTC.

The gene calls are TRBV2 and TRBJ1-4; the D gene is possibly TRBD1 (6 bases). Germline V gene data show CDR1 as SNHLY and CDR2 as FYNNEI. Trimming shortened V by 6 bases and J by 7 bases, and 15 bases separated the two germline ends. The CDR3 extends over 14 amino acids. This CDR3 is CASRTGPLGEKLFF. The CDR3 DNA is TGTGCCAGCAGGACAGGACCCCTTGGTGAAAAACTGTTTTTT.

The chain combines TRBV6-5 with TRBJ2-2; D gene uncertain. Germline CDR1 reads MNHEY; CDR2 reads SVGAGI. V was shortened by 0 bases and J by 2 bases, with 10 bases between the two germline ends. The CDR3 is made up of 16 amino acids. The CDR3 region is CASSYSPRLNTGELFF. In DNA form, the CDR3 reads TGTGCCAGCAGTTACTCCCCGCGGCTTAACACCGGGGAGCTGTTTTTT.

The chain carries TRBV19 and TRBJ1-6; 12 nucleotides line up with TRBD1. Germline CDR1 LNHDA, CDR2 SQIVND (reference sequence). The CDR3 has 14 amino acids. V lost 9 bases, J lost 7 bases, and 4 bases stayed unmatched. This chain's CDR3 is CASRGTGGNSPLHF. CDR3 coding DNA: TGTGCCAGCCGTGGGACAGGGGGCAATTCACCCCTCCACTTT.

In this sample, this clone turned up once. The chain recombines TRBV7-2 with TRBJ1-1, with D hard to call. Per germline, CDR1 SGHTA and CDR2 FQGNSA. The CDR3 extends over 15 amino acids. The germline V and J ends were trimmed by 6 bases and 1 base, with 15 bases remaining between them. In DNA form, the CDR3 reads TGTGCCAGCAGGGACTCTGGGAAGGAGAACACTGAAGCTTTCTTT. This gives the protein CASRDSGKENTEAFF.

The CDR3 DNA sequence: TGCGCCAGCAGTGGGAGGGGCGGTTTTAATTCACCCCTCCACTTT. Its protein is CASSGRGGFNSPLHF. V is TRBV10-2 and J is TRBJ1-6, with D possibly matching TRBD1 (5 bases). Germline CDR1 WSHSY, CDR2 SAAADI. Deletions cut 4 bases from V and 6 bases from J, with 13 bases between. The CDR3 runs 15 residues.

The V and J genes are TRBV6-5 and TRBJ2-7; a possible D gene is TRBD2 (5 bases). The CDR3 sequence is 16 residues long. Germline loops: CDR1 MNHEY, CDR2 SVGAGI. V was cut by 0 bases and J by 0 bases, with 12 bases left in between. The DNA for the CDR3 is TGTGCCAGCAGTTACTCACCGGGGTCGGCCTCCTACGAGCAGTACTTC. Translating gives CASSYSPGSASYEQYF.

The chain couples TRBV4-1 to TRBJ2-7, with 7 nucleotides matching TRBD1. J gave up 0 bases and V 4 bases, and 6 bases lay outside the gene matches. The V gene's germline CDR1 is MGHRA and CDR2 YSYEKL. The CDR3 has 15 amino acids. CDR3 protein: CASSPTGPRSYEQYF. CDR3 nucleotides: TGCGCCAGCAGCCCGACAGGGCCCCGCTCCTACGAGCAGTACTTC.

The rearrangement links TRBV7-9 to TRBJ1-2, with D possibly matching TRBD1 (5 bases). The CDR3 length is 14 residues. Looked up from germline, CDR1 is SEHNR and CDR2 is FQNEAQ (reference sequence). Between the trimmed V and J ends, which lost 2 bases and 6 bases, there was a span of 13 bases. CDR3 amino acids: CASSLTGVVDGYTF. The DNA for the CDR3 is TGTGCCAGCAGCTTAACGGGGGTTGTGGATGGCTACACCTTC.

This chain uses TRBV5-5 with TRBJ1-2; the D is unclear. Between the trimmed V and J ends, which lost 4 bases and 5 bases, there was a span of 18 bases. Germline lookup yields CDR1 SGHKS and CDR2 YYEKEE (reference sequence). The CDR3 consists of 15 residues. CDR3 protein: CASSPGSVEKYGYTF. CDR3 DNA: TGTGCCAGCAGCCCGGGTAGCGTAGAGAAGTATGGCTACACCTTC.

This chain connects TRBV7-2 to TRBJ1-2, with a possible D match to TRBD1 (6 bases). Germline V CDR1 and CDR2: SGHTA, FQGNSA. The CDR3 spans 13 residues. With 6 bases removed from V and 4 bases from J, the gap between germline ends came to 12 bases. The CDR3 here is CASRGGELYGYTF. The CDR3 coding sequence is TGTGCCAGCAGAGGGGGAGAGCTCTATGGCTACACCTTC.

J is TRBJ1-3 and V is TRBV5-4, with 9 positions matching TRBD1. Per germline, CDR1 SGHNT and CDR2 YYREEE (reference sequence). This CDR3 has 16 amino acids. J was trimmed by 0 bases and V by 4 bases; bases with no gene match: 5. The CDR3 DNA sequence: TGTGCCAGCAGCCGCGGGACAGGGAGCTCTGGAAACACCATATATTTT. This translates into CASSRGTGSSGNTIYF.

This clone was detected only once. This sequence joins TRBV19 and TRBJ2-1; 8 bases map to TRBD1. Looked up from germline, CDR1 is LNHDA and CDR2 is SQIVND (reference sequence). The V gene end was trimmed by 4 bases and the J gene end by 6 bases; junction bases not matched to a gene: 11. The CDR3 is 16 amino acids. The CDR3 sequence: CASSTSGQVTGNEQFF. CDR3 DNA: TGTGCCAGTAGTACCTCGGGACAGGTGACCGGCAATGAGCAGTTCTTC. Combining the CDR3 with reference TRBV19 and TRBJ2-1 gives the whole variable domain DGGITQSPKYLFRKEGQNVTLSCEQNLNHDAMYWYRQDPGQGLRLIYYSQIVNDFQKGDIAEGYSVSREKKESFPLTVTSAQKNPTAFYLCASSTSGQVTGNEQFFGPGTRLTVL.

The table lists this clone with a count of one. This chain's CDR3 is CASSYSGTAHSYEQYF. The CDR3 coding sequence is TGTGCCAGCAGTTACTCCGGGACAGCGCACTCCTACGAGCAGTACTTC. The V gene is TRBV6-2 or TRBV6-3, the J gene TRBJ2-7; TRBD1 matches at 7 bases. Germline V gene lookup returns CDR1 MNHEY and CDR2 SVGEGT. The trim removed 0 bases at V and 0 bases at J, leaving 5 bases unmatched. The CDR3 runs to 16 residues.

This clone was picked up one time. The CDR3 DNA follows: TGCGCCAGCAGCTCCCCTTACGGGGGGCGGGAGACCCAGTACTTC. Protein: CASSSPYGGRETQYF. The chain has TRBV5-1 and TRBJ2-5; D may be TRBD2 (7 bases). Germline V CDR1 and CDR2: SGHRS, YFSETQ. The CDR3 totals 15 residues. Trimming pared 3 bases from V and 5 bases from J, leaving 17 bases between.

The chain recombines TRBV12-3 or TRBV12-4 with TRBJ2-5, with D possibly being TRBD1 (5 bases). V shed 2 bases and J shed 8 bases, with 9 bases lying between them. The CDR3 has 12 residues. The CDR3 region is CASSLWQGTQYF. CDR3 DNA: TGTGCCAGCAGTTTATGGCAGGGTACCCAGTACTTC.

The chain couples TRBV6-1 to TRBJ1-1; TRBD1 matches 9 bases. The trim removed 5 bases at V and 4 bases at J, leaving 8 bases unmatched. The CDR3 extends over 15 amino acids. The germline V gene has CDR1 MNHNS and CDR2 SASEGT. The CDR3 nucleotides are TGTGCCAGCAGTTTAACGCCGACAGGGGGCACTGAAGCTTTCTTT. This codes for CASSLTPTGGTEAFF.

V is TRBV13 and J is TRBJ2-7; D perhaps matches TRBD1 (7 bases). Germline CDR1 is PRHDT and CDR2 is FYEKMQ (reference sequence). The CDR3 loop spans 14 amino acids. The V end was cut by 5 bases, the J end by 2 bases, with 13 bases between. The CDR3 DNA is TGTGCCAGCAGCCTACCAGGGGGGACCTACGAGCAGTACTTC. This gives the protein CASSLPGGTYEQYF. The complete variable domain, with remaining parts taken from reference TRBV13 and TRBJ2-7, reads AAGVIQSPRHLIKEKRETATLKCYPIPRHDTVYWYQQGPGQDPQFLISFYEKMQSDKGSIPDRFSAQQFSDYHSELNMSSLELGDSALYFCASSLPGGTYEQYFGPGTRLTVT.

This sequence joins TRBV18 and TRBJ1-1; no reliable D call. V was trimmed by 1 base and J by 1 base, leaving 10 bases between them. Germline CDR1 KGHSH, CDR2 LQKENI. The CDR3 has 15 amino acids. CDR3 nucleotide sequence: TGTGCCAGCTCACCACTACCGACGGGGAACACTGAAGCTTTCTTT. It yields the protein CASSPLPTGNTEAFF.

The V and J genes are TRBV5-5 and TRBJ1-1, with TRBD1 matching over 7 bases. Unmatched junction bases numbered 7, after V lost 4 bases and J lost 1 base. Germline CDR1 is SGHKS and CDR2 is YYEKEE (reference sequence). The CDR3 spans 15 residues. The CDR3 here is CASSRPGTANTEAFF. The CDR3 DNA reads TGTGCCAGCAGCAGACCCGGGACAGCGAACACTGAAGCTTTCTTT.

The V and J genes are TRBV19 and TRBJ2-1; TRBD1 aligns across 7 bases. This CDR3 comprises 17 residues. Germline V gene sequence: CDR1 LNHDA, CDR2 SQIVND (reference sequence). The V and J ends lost 7 bases and 7 bases, in that order; junction bases with no gene match: 19. The CDR3, as DNA: TGTGCCAGTAACGATATAGGGGGATACAGGGGCAATAATGAGCAGTTCTTC. Residues: CASNDIGGYRGNNEQFF.

The chain has TRBV27 and TRBJ1-1, with D possibly TRBD1 on 5 matching bases. Deletions cut 3 bases from V and 5 bases from J, with 13 bases between. CDR3 length: 14 residues. In germline, CDR1 is MNHEY, CDR2 SMNVEV (reference sequence). CDR3 coding DNA: TGTGCCAGCAGTTTGATAGGGGAGGCTACTGAAGCTTTCTTT. It is translated as CASSLIGEATEAFF.